This T cell receptor (beta chain) was retrieved from a study of blood T cell repertoires in COVID-19 (dated by TCRdb to 2018 to 2021). Regarding the study in general: The collaborator samples originated in the United States, Italy and Spain and spanned the acute and convalescent phases of COVID-19. The dataset comprised deeply sampled blood TCRbeta repertoires from subjects exposed to, actively infected with, or recovered from COVID-19. The repertoires were released in a freely available public database meant as a resource for research on the immune response to SARS-CoV-2. Where available, HLA class I and class II types were taken from metadata supplied by the sample provider and were not determined by assay-based typing. The samples were drawn from the first 160 participants of the ongoing ImmuneRACE study and from over 950 subjects provided by 6 global collaborators. Sample metadata almost always included a de-identified subject ID, COVID-19 status, age in years and sex. The prospective study material was composed of cDNA or gDNA derived from T cells, B-cell-depleted T cells, or PBMCs.

In Seattle, one collaborating source enrolled patients while the infection was active and tracked those patients longitudinally over the course of disease. Collaborating institutions collected whole blood in K2EDTA tubes following their own protocols. For TCRbeta analysis, collaborators shipped samples in one of three forms: frozen whole blood, isolated PBMCs, or DNA extracted from either of those sample types. General findings and caveats noted by the study authors: The quantity of clinical and demographic metadata differed by source and by participant and was supplied without curation.

V loses 8 bases at its end and J loses 2 bases; junction bases beyond the gene matches: 5. The CDR3 sequence holds 14 residues, the cysteine and phenylalanine included. The entry retains the CDR3 DNA only, 42 bases that are in frame from base 1. CDR1 is given as KGHSH and CDR2 as LQKENI, both from the germline V gene. TCRbeta CDR3 regions were amplified from genomic DNA by means of the immunoSEQ Assay, a bias-controlled multiplex PCR. In the authors' own workflow: Nucleated cell counts per sample were estimated from amplification of reference gene primers within the assay. To quantify the absolute abundance of each unique TCRbeta CDR3 rearrangement, sequence reads were collapsed and filtered. Productive Simpson clonality was computed per sample as the square root of Simpson's diversity index over productive rearrangements. Sourced from immuneACCESS, this table was stored by TCRdb with only in-frame sequences that have V and J called. A share of the clones is absent; for the studies checked, an unresolved V gene accounts for under half, and the remainder has no known explanation. The V and J calls and clone size come from that table; D and trimming were worked out from the DNA. This sample holds over 250,000 clones; over 75% were observed only once. The top ten clones comprise about 10% of the sample.

Of note for this clone: Its recognized antigen is unknown. No base qualities exist here, and no much larger clone lies one base off it.

This clonotype originated in a woman in her 70s with COVID-19, enrolled during active disease. Sequenced sample: peripheral blood. Recombination joined TRBV18 with TRBJ2-2, with TRBD1 identical over 7 junction bases. DNA sequence: TGTGCCAGCCTTACAGGGGCCAACACCGGGGAGCTGTTTTTT. Its translation reads: CASLTGANTGELFF.